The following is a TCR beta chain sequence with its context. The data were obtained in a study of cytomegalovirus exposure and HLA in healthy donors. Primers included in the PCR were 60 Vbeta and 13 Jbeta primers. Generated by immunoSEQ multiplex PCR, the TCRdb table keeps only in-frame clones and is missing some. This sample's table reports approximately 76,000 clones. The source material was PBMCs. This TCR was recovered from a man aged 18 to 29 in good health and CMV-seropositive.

CDR3 nucleotide sequence: TGTGCCAGCAGTTACTCATACAGGGTGGACACCATATATTTT. This sequence encodes CASSYSYRVDTIYF. The V and J genes are TRBV6-5 and TRBJ1-3, with TRBD1 as a possible D gene (6 bases). Germline assignment: CDR1 MNHEY and CDR2 SVGAGI. V gave up 0 bases and J gave up 8 bases, with 11 bases separating them. CDR3 length equals 14 residues.